The 22 T cell receptor beta chains below all came from one sample that was sequenced in a study of T cell changes during pregnancy in multiple sclerosis. Produced via immunoSEQ multiplex PCR; TCRdb's table is partial and in-frame only. The table shows about 99,000 clones, with around 94% occurring only once. The sample in question was peripheral blood, obtained after pregnancy. The source is a female donor with multiple sclerosis, enrolled in a pregnancy study.

The chain links TRBV10-3 to TRBJ1-6; 7 bases are a match to TRBD1. The CDR3 runs to 15 residues. In germline, CDR1 is ENHRY, CDR2 SYGVKD. Trimming at V came to 8 bases and at J to 6 bases, leaving 10 bases not matched to a gene. CDR3 amino acids: CAIGRTGASNSPLHF. The CDR3 DNA is TGTGCCATCGGCAGGACAGGTGCCAGTAATTCACCCCTCCACTTT.

The gene calls are TRBV9 and TRBJ2-5; 12 nucleotides line up with TRBD2. Germline V CDR1 and CDR2: SGDLS, YYNGEE. J gave up 3 bases and V 3 bases, and 6 bases lay outside the gene matches. CDR3 length: 16 amino acids. CDR3 nucleotide sequence: TGTGCCAGCAGCGCCTTACTAGCGGGAGGTAAAGAGACCCAGTACTTC. Translation gives CASSALLAGGKETQYF.

This chain connects TRBV6-5 to TRBJ2-7, with TRBD2 matching over 8 bases. J gave up 3 bases and V 6 bases, and 7 bases lay outside the gene matches. Germline CDR1 and CDR2: MNHEY and SVGAGI. The CDR3 has 14 residues. CDR3 amino acids: CASRRDGGDYEQYF. CDR3 sequence (DNA): TGTGCCAGCAGACGCGACGGGGGGGACTACGAGCAGTACTTC.

The genes are TRBV7-2 and TRBJ2-3, with D possibly being TRBD2 (6 bases). Germline CDR1 is SGHTA and CDR2 is FQGNSA. V shed 4 bases and J shed 0 bases, with 14 bases lying between them. There are 16 residues in the CDR3. This chain's CDR3 is CASSSGGTPSTDTQYF. CDR3 nucleotide sequence: TGTGCCAGCAGCTCTGGAGGGACTCCCAGCACAGATACGCAGTATTTT.

The V gene is TRBV9, the J gene TRBJ1-4, with a tentative D call TRBD1 (5 bases). The CDR3 spans 15 residues. Per the germline V gene, CDR1 is SGDLS and CDR2 is YYNGEE. The V end lost 0 bases, the J end lost 10 bases, and 16 bases lay between the germline ends. The CDR3 DNA is TGTGCCAGCAGCGTAGTTGGAGGGGCAGGAGGAAAACTGTTTTTT. Protein product: CASSVVGGAGGKLFF.

The rearrangement uses TRBV11-1 and TRBJ2-7; D is ambiguous. There are 14 residues in the CDR3. CDR1 and CDR2 (germline): SGHAT, FQDESV (reference sequence). Trimming took off 3 bases at V and 2 bases at J, with 11 bases between the two ends. The CDR3 spells CASSFGSIPYEQYF. CDR3 in DNA: TGTGCCAGCAGCTTTGGTAGCATACCCTACGAGCAGTACTTC.

This sequence joins TRBV5-4 and TRBJ2-2, with D perhaps matching TRBD2 (7 bases). This CDR3 region has 14 residues. Deletions cut 7 bases from V and 2 bases from J, with 12 bases between. Per the germline V gene, CDR1 is SGHNT and CDR2 is YYREEE (reference sequence). DNA for the CDR3: TGTGCCAGCGGGGGGGGGCTAAACACCGGGGAGCTGTTTTTT. Amino acids: CASGGGLNTGELFF.

The chain uses TRBV27 and TRBJ2-7; D is perhaps TRBD2 (5 bases). The V end lost 5 bases, the J end lost 4 bases, and 12 bases lay between the germline ends. This CDR3 region has 13 residues. The germline CDR1 and CDR2 sequences are MNHEY and SMNVEV (reference sequence). The CDR3 spells CASSGGGRYEQYF. CDR3 in DNA: TGTGCCAGCAGTGGAGGCGGCAGATACGAGCAGTACTTC.

V is TRBV2 and J is TRBJ2-1; D ambiguous. Trimming shortened V by 1 base and J by 3 bases, and 4 bases separated the two germline ends. Germline V gives CDR1 SNHLY, CDR2 FYNNEI. This CDR3 contains 13 residues. CDR3 amino acids: CASSEGSYNEQFF. CDR3 nucleotide sequence: TGTGCCAGCAGTGAAGGTAGCTACAATGAGCAGTTCTTC.

The chain joins TRBV27 to TRBJ1-1; tentatively, D is TRBD1 (6 bases). Looked up from germline, CDR1 is MNHEY and CDR2 is SMNVEV (reference sequence). The CDR3 sequence is 17 residues long. Trimming pared 3 bases from V and 3 bases from J, leaving 20 bases between. The CDR3 region has the DNA TGTGCCAGCAGTTTCCTCAGGGGAACGGGCGGGTACACTGAAGCTTTCTTT. This codes for CASSFLRGTGGYTEAFF.

This chain links TRBV5-4 with TRBJ2-5, with D maybe TRBD2 (7 bases). V lost 5 bases, J lost 1 base, and 21 bases lay in between. This CDR3 is 17 amino acids long. The germline V gene encodes CDR1 SGHNT and CDR2 YYREEE (reference sequence). The CDR3 here is CASRMGGARGPQETQYF. In nucleotides, the CDR3 is TGTGCCAGCAGAATGGGGGGGGCCCGCGGGCCCCAAGAGACCCAGTACTTC. The full variable domain, in which reference TRBV5-4 and TRBJ2-5 provide the parts outside the CDR3, is ETGVTQSPTHLIKTRGQQVTLRCSSQSGHNTVSWYQQALGQGPQFIFQYYREEENGRGNFPPRFSGLQFPNYSSELNVNALELDDSALYLCASRMGGARGPQETQYFGPGTRLLVL.

The rearrangement joins TRBV10-3 to TRBJ2-3, with D perhaps matching TRBD2 (5 bases). Deletions cut 4 bases from V and 0 bases from J, with 11 bases between. The CDR3 covers 15 residues. Germline loops: CDR1 ENHRY, CDR2 SYGVKD. CDR3 protein: CAISGPSLSTDTQYF. CDR3 nucleotide sequence: TGTGCCATCAGTGGTCCTAGCCTCAGCACAGATACGCAGTATTTT.

The chain combines TRBV9 with TRBJ1-3; D not certain. This CDR3 comprises 17 residues. CDR1 and CDR2 from the germline V gene are SGDLS and YYNGEE. V lost 0 bases and J 0 bases, leaving 13 bases between the germline ends. The CDR3 DNA reads as TGTGCCAGCAGCGTAGCTGGGCAGATCATCTCTGGAAACACCATATATTTT. It codes for CASSVAGQIISGNTIYF.

This rearrangement joins TRBV7-9 to TRBJ1-1, with D unclear. This CDR3 is built from 15 residues. The V gene's germline CDR1 is SEHNR and CDR2 FQNEAQ (reference sequence). Trimming pared 4 bases from V and 0 bases from J, leaving 12 bases between. The CDR3 nucleotides read TGTGCCAGCAGCTCCTCTGGTCAGTTGAACACTGAAGCTTTCTTT. This translates into CASSSSGQLNTEAFF.

This CDR3 reads CASSLGGRFYEQYF. CDR3 nucleotide sequence: TGCGCCAGCAGCTTAGGCGGGAGGTTCTACGAGCAGTACTTC. The V and J genes are TRBV5-1 and TRBJ2-5, with 8 bases lining up with TRBD2. The end of the DNA aligns better with TRBJ2-7, so the J call may be wrong. The CDR3 spans 14 residues. Germline values: CDR1 SGHRS, CDR2 YFSETQ.

The chain recombines TRBV4-1 with TRBJ2-3; D may be TRBD2 (7 bases). This CDR3 is built from 16 residues. The germline V gene encodes CDR1 MGHRA and CDR2 YSYEKL. V lost 0 bases to trimming and J lost 2 bases, with 12 bases between them. The DNA for the CDR3 is TGCGCCAGCAGCCAAGAAGGGGGGGCGGACACAGATACGCAGTATTTT. This sequence encodes CASSQEGGADTDTQYF.

The chain uses TRBV7-6 and TRBJ1-1; a possible D gene is TRBD1 (6 bases). This CDR3 contains 17 residues. Per the germline V gene, CDR1 is SGHVS and CDR2 is FNYEAQ. Trimming left V 8 bases short and J 3 bases short, with 25 bases between. Here the CDR3 reads CASAIPPGGLVDTEAFF. In nucleotides, the CDR3 is TGTGCCAGCGCCATCCCTCCGGGGGGCCTCGTGGACACTGAAGCTTTCTTT. The full variable domain, completed using reference TRBV7-6 and TRBJ1-1, is GAGVSQSPRYKVTKRGQDVALRCDPISGHVSLYWYRQALGQGPEFLTYFNYEAQQDKSGLPNDRFSAERPEGSISTLTIQRTEQRDSAMYRCASAIPPGGLVDTEAFFGQGTRLTVV.

This rearrangement joins TRBV9 to TRBJ2-6; 11 positions agree with TRBD1. The junction had 10 bases not matched to a gene; V was cut back by 2 bases and J by 0 bases. Per the germline V gene, CDR1 is SGDLS and CDR2 is YYNGEE. The length of the CDR3 is 20 residues. CDR3 nucleotides: TGTGCCAGCAGCGTCCCCGGGGGGGACAGGGGGTTCTCTGGGGCCAACGTCCTGACTTTC. This encodes CASSVPGGDRGFSGANVLTF.

DNA for the CDR3: TGTGCCAGCAGTTTGGGACTAGATCCCGACCAAGAGACCCAGTACTTC. It translates to CASSLGLDPDQETQYF. This rearrangement joins TRBV27 to TRBJ2-5; TRBD2 agrees at 8 bases. Germline CDR1 is MNHEY and CDR2 is SMNVEV (reference sequence). The ends lost 3 bases at V and 0 bases at J; junction bases unmatched: 6. The CDR3 has 16 amino acids.

V gene TRBV9 combines with J gene TRBJ2-3, with D possibly matching TRBD2 (7 bases). Trimming took 3 bases from V and 0 from J, leaving 14 bases between them. The CDR3 is 16 residues long. In germline, CDR1 is SGDLS, CDR2 YYNGEE. This CDR3 is CASSASAGASTDTQYF. DNA of the CDR3: TGTGCCAGCAGCGCTTCCGCGGGGGCTAGCACAGATACGCAGTATTTT.

The gene calls are TRBV9 and TRBJ2-7; a possible D gene is TRBD2 (5 bases). There are 13 residues in the CDR3. V lost 0 bases, J lost 5 bases, and 9 bases lay in between. The V gene's germline CDR1 is SGDLS and CDR2 YYNGEE. Written as DNA, the CDR3 is TGTGCCAGCAGCGTAGGTAGAGGGAACGAGCAGTACTTC. This encodes CASSVGRGNEQYF.

The rearrangement joins TRBV30 to TRBJ2-7, with 10 bases identical to TRBD1. Germline CDR1 GTSNPN, CDR2 SVGIG (reference sequence). J lost 3 bases, V lost 2 bases, and 4 bases had no gene match. This CDR3 is 14 amino acids long. Here the CDR3 reads CAWSRGQGHYEQYF. The CDR3 coding sequence is TGTGCCTGGAGTCGGGGACAGGGGCACTACGAGCAGTACTTC.